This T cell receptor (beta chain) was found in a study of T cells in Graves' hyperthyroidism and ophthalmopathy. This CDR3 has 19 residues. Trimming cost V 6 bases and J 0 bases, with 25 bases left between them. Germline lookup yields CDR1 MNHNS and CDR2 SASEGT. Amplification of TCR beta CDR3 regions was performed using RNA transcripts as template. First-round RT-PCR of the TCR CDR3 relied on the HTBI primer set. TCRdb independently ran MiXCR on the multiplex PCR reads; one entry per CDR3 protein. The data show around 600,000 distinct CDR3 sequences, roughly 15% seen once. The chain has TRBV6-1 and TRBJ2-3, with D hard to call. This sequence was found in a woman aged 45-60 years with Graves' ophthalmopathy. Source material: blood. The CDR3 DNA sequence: TGTGCCAGCAGCCTCTGGGCGTACTCCGCGACCCCTAGCACAGATACGCAGTATTTT. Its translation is CASSLWAYSATPSTDTQYF.